This T cell receptor (beta chain) was documented in a study of blood T cell repertoires in COVID-19 (dated by TCRdb to the early 2020s). Background for the entire study: The collaborator samples originated in the United States, Italy and Spain and spanned the acute and convalescent phases of COVID-19. The material from the prospective study consisted of cDNA or gDNA derived from T cells, B-cell-depleted T cells, or PBMCs. Subjects who had been exposed to COVID-19, were actively infected with it, or had recovered from it provided the deeply sampled blood TCRbeta repertoires that made up the dataset. The repertoires were made available in a free public database intended to serve as a resource for research on the immune response to SARS-CoV-2. Samples came from the ongoing ImmuneRACE study (first 160 participants) plus 1,254 subjects from 6 global collaborators. The sample metadata nearly always contained a de-identified subject ID, COVID-19 status, age in years and sex. Where available, HLA class I and class II types were taken from metadata supplied by the sample provider and were not determined by assay-based typing.

Paper-wide results and their limitations: How much clinical and demographic metadata was included differed by source and by participant, and the metadata was provided uncurated.

Collaborating institutions collected whole blood in K2EDTA tubes following their own protocols. For TCRbeta analysis, collaborators shipped samples in one of three forms: frozen whole blood, isolated PBMCs, or DNA extracted from either of those sample types. Comment on this clone: Which antigen it targets is not known. No much larger clonotype is one base removed from it; base qualities were not supplied. Other nucleotide sequences in the sample specify the same CDR3.

TCRbeta CDR3 regions were amplified from genomic DNA by means of the immunoSEQ Assay, a bias-controlled multiplex PCR. Per the original workflow: The number of nucleated cells in each sample was estimated from the amplification of reference gene primers within the assay. To quantify the absolute abundance of each unique TCRbeta CDR3 rearrangement, sequence reads were collapsed and filtered. For each sample, productive Simpson clonality was calculated by taking the square root of Simpson's diversity index across productive rearrangements. Not all clones reach the TCRdb copy of this immuneACCESS table, which keeps in-frame sequences only. Checked studies attribute under half of the gap to unresolved V genes and leave the rest unexplained. V and J calls plus clone size are reproduced from that table; the DNA served to infer D and trimming. Across this sample there are approximately 140,000 clones, with around four fifths seen only once. Of the sample, around 35% falls within the top ten clones.

Sequenced sample: peripheral blood. The clonotype comes from a human donor in a cohort sampled during active COVID-19.

The CDR3 region has the sequence CASSFGAGGYEQYF. Here is the DNA: TGTGCCAGCAGCTTTGGGGCAGGGGGCTACGAGCAGTACTTC. The chain was built from TRBV7-3 and TRBJ2-7; 7 bases in the middle match TRBD1. Compared with germline, V lacks 3 bases and J lacks 3 bases; bases without a gene match: 5. Including cysteine and phenylalanine, the CDR3 has 14 amino acids. Only the CDR3 part of the read is kept: 42 bases, read in frame from the first base. CDR1 and CDR2 were assigned from the germline V gene as SGHTA and FQGTGA.